Following are 28 T cell receptor beta chains from one sample sequenced in a study of blood T cell repertoires in COVID-19. Sequencing was performed with immunoSEQ multiplex PCR; in TCRdb, only in-frame clones are kept and a portion is missing. Of about 360,000 clones in the sample, 85% to 90% were seen once. The sequenced sample consisted of peripheral blood. Receptors originate from a human donor in a cohort sampled during active COVID-19.

The genes are TRBV6-5 and TRBJ2-1; 11 nucleotides line up with TRBD1. This CDR3 has 16 amino acids. The germline V gene encodes CDR1 MNHEY and CDR2 SVGAGI. V trimming: 2 bases; J trimming: 8 bases; junction bases outside the gene matches: 8. CDR3 in amino acids: CASSYASGTGGDEQFF. CDR3 coding DNA: TGTGCCAGCAGTTACGCATCCGGGACAGGGGGAGATGAGCAGTTCTTC.

CDR3 loop: CAWSVTDFNEQFF. CDR3 DNA: TGTGCCTGGAGTGTAACCGACTTTAATGAGCAGTTCTTC. The chain has TRBV30 and TRBJ2-1; D not certain. The CDR3 sequence is 13 residues long. Trimming cost V 0 bases and J 7 bases, with 10 bases left between them. CDR1 is GTSNPN and CDR2 is SVGIG in the germline V gene (reference sequence).

The chain has TRBV30 and TRBJ1-4; the D is unclear. Germline values: CDR1 GTSNPN, CDR2 SVGIG (reference sequence). The V gene lost 0 bases and the J gene lost 6 bases, with 11 bases spanning the gap. CDR3 length equals 14 residues. The DNA of the CDR3 is TGTGCCTGGAGTGTCAAGGGAGGGTATGAAAAACTGTTTTTT. Its protein is CAWSVKGGYEKLFF. Combining the CDR3 with reference TRBV30 and TRBJ1-4 gives the whole variable domain SQTIHQWPATLVQPVGSPLSLECTVEGTSNPNLYWYRQAAGRGLQLLFYSVGIGQISSEVPQNLSASRPQDRQFILSSKKLLLSDSGFYLCAWSVKGGYEKLFFGSGTQLSVL.

The chain has TRBV19 and TRBJ1-5; D may be TRBD1 (6 bases). CDR3 length: 13 residues. The V gene's germline CDR1 is LNHDA and CDR2 SQIVND (reference sequence). V lost 5 bases, J lost 6 bases, and 11 bases lay in between. The CDR3 here is CASSPLQGQPQHF. The CDR3 bases are TGTGCCAGTAGTCCTCTACAGGGTCAGCCCCAGCATTTT.

The J gene is TRBJ2-3, the V gene TRBV10-3; 13 bases are shared with TRBD2. There are 16 residues in the CDR3. The germline V gene has CDR1 ENHRY and CDR2 SYGVKD. V trimming: 5 bases; J trimming: 0 bases; junction bases outside the gene matches: 2. CDR3 residues: CAISRTSGSSTDTQYF. The CDR3 nucleotides are TGTGCCATCAGTCGGACTAGCGGGAGCAGCACAGATACGCAGTATTTT.

The genes are TRBV24-1 and TRBJ2-1; 7 nucleotides agree with TRBD1. From germline, CDR1 is KGHDR and CDR2 SFDVKD. Losses at the gene ends were 4 bases for V and 11 bases for J; bases not matched to a gene: 10. The CDR3 totals 14 residues. CDR3 sequence: CATSDSATGIKQFF. The DNA for the CDR3 is TGTGCCACCAGTGACTCCGCGACAGGGATTAAGCAGTTCTTC.

V usage is TRBV6-4 and J usage is TRBJ2-1, with a weak D call TRBD1 (6 bases). V lost 3 bases to trimming and J lost 5 bases, with 14 bases between them. This CDR3 comprises 15 residues. Germline V gene sequence: CDR1 MRHNA, CDR2 SNTAGT. CDR3 in amino acids: CASSEGVQGNNEQFF. The CDR3 DNA sequence: TGTGCCAGCAGTGAAGGGGTACAGGGTAACAATGAGCAGTTCTTC.

This clone was observed once. The sample holds other DNA sequences that translate to the same CDR3. This chain uses TRBV3-1 (or the pseudogene TRBV3-2) with TRBJ2-3, with TRBD2 matching over 12 bases. Germline V lookup: CDR1 LGHDT, CDR2 YNNKEL (reference sequence). J was trimmed by 1 base and V by 4 bases; bases with no gene match: 3. CDR3 length: 16 residues. CDR3 DNA sequence: TGTGCCAGCAGCCCGCGACTAGCGGGAGGCACAGATACGCAGTATTTT. It specifies CASSPRLAGGTDTQYF.

This clone occurred a few times. The chain joins TRBV7-8 to TRBJ1-2, with D tentatively TRBD1 (5 bases). Trimming removed 0 bases from V and 5 bases from J, with 10 bases in between. Looked up from germline, CDR1 is SGHVS and CDR2 is FQNEAQ. The CDR3 extends over 14 amino acids. The CDR3 reads CASSLAGRVYGYTF. The CDR3 coding sequence is TGTGCCAGCAGCTTAGCTGGCAGGGTATATGGCTACACCTTC.

The V gene is TRBV15, the J gene TRBJ2-1; 15 bases line up with TRBD2. The CDR3 length is 18 residues. Germline V CDR1 and CDR2: LNHNV, YYDKDF (reference sequence). V dropped 2 bases and J dropped 7; count of bases not matched to a gene: 9. The CDR3 coding sequence is TGTGCCACCAGCAGATCCCCCCTCGGACTAGCGGGAGGGAATGAGCAGTTCTTC. It yields the protein CATSRSPLGLAGGNEQFF.

This clone was detected once. The rearrangement links TRBV11-2 to TRBJ2-1; 12 nucleotides line up with TRBD2. Trimming took 1 base from V and 1 from J; bases not matched to a gene: 5. Per the germline V gene, CDR1 is SGHAT and CDR2 is FQNNGV. The CDR3 extends over 18 amino acids. The CDR3 sequence is CASSLVKGLAGSYNEQFF. The CDR3 DNA is TGTGCCAGCAGCTTAGTCAAGGGACTAGCGGGTTCCTACAATGAGCAGTTCTTC.

This clone was counted once. This chain connects TRBV7-7 to TRBJ1-2; tentative D call: TRBD1 (6 bases). The CDR3 contains 18 residues. Germline lookup yields CDR1 SSHAT and CDR2 FNYEAQ (reference sequence). CDR3 protein: CASLLGGGSRHKNYGYTF. The CDR3 coding sequence is TGTGCTAGCCTCCTAGGGGGGGGCAGCCGGCACAAAAACTATGGCTACACCTTC.

The J gene is TRBJ2-5, the V gene TRBV19, with D perhaps matching TRBD2 (5 bases). Between the trimmed V and J ends, which lost 4 bases and 2 bases, there was a span of 17 bases. Germline V gene lookup returns CDR1 LNHDA and CDR2 SQIVND (reference sequence). CDR3 length equals 16 residues. CDR3 loop: CASSTDHRGGQETQYF. The CDR3 nucleotides read TGTGCCAGTAGTACAGATCACCGAGGAGGTCAAGAGACCCAGTACTTC.

This clone was picked up one time. The chain recombines TRBV7-9 with TRBJ1-2; TRBD1 aligns across 7 bases. The CDR3 loop spans 14 amino acids. CDR1 SEHNR and CDR2 FQNEAQ come from the germline V gene (reference sequence). J lost 8 bases, V lost 5 bases, and 11 bases had no gene match. CDR3 amino acids: CASSRWDRAWGYTF. As DNA, the CDR3 is TGTGCCAGCAGCCGATGGGACAGAGCTTGGGGCTACACCTTC.

The chain employs TRBV3-1 (or the pseudogene TRBV3-2) and TRBJ1-3; possibly TRBD1 for D (6 bases). CDR1 LGHDT and CDR2 YNNKEL come from the germline V gene (reference sequence). This CDR3 contains 19 residues. V dropped 0 bases and J dropped 0 bases, with 18 bases sitting between them. CDR3 nucleotides: TGTGCCAGCAGCCAAGAGGGCGGGGCGGGGGCGTCCTCTGGAAACACCATATATTTT. This gives the protein CASSQEGGAGASSGNTIYF.

This chain uses TRBV9 with TRBJ1-2; D is unresolved. The V gene lost 4 bases and the J gene lost 6 bases, with 16 bases spanning the gap. The CDR3 runs to 14 residues. Germline V lookup: CDR1 SGDLS, CDR2 YYNGEE. The CDR3 sequence: CASSPQGGTDGYTF. The DNA of the CDR3 is TGTGCCAGCAGCCCCCAAGGAGGTACTGATGGCTACACCTTC.

The chain couples TRBV7-9 to TRBJ1-6; no definite D call. The V gene's germline CDR1 is SEHNR and CDR2 FQNEAQ (reference sequence). This CDR3 comprises 16 residues. The ends were cut back, 2 bases at V and 7 bases at J, with 15 bases in the middle. The CDR3: CASSLRGEEENSPLHF. CDR3 nucleotides: TGTGCCAGCAGCTTACGCGGGGAGGAGGAAAATTCACCCCTCCACTTT.

V is TRBV13 and J is TRBJ1-2; 8 bases line up with TRBD1. This CDR3 is 17 amino acids long. Germline CDR1 is PRHDT and CDR2 is FYEKMQ (reference sequence). The junction had 15 bases not matched to a gene; V was cut back by 8 bases and J by 1 base. CDR3 bases: TGTGCCAGCTCCCCACCAGGGGGCGATAGGTTTAACTATGGCTACACCTTC. As protein: CASSPPGGDRFNYGYTF.

The CDR3 region is CASSPDRLAGGSTDTQYF. CDR3 coding DNA: TGTGCCAGCAGCCCCGACCGACTAGCGGGGGGTAGCACAGATACGCAGTATTTT. The chain has TRBV5-4 and TRBJ2-3; 13 bases are a match to TRBD2. After removal of 4 bases from V and 0 bases from J, the junction contained 8 bases not matched to a gene. The CDR3 runs to 18 residues. Germline lookup yields CDR1 SGHNT and CDR2 YYREEE (reference sequence).

J is TRBJ2-1 and V is TRBV9, with D hard to call. The CDR3 spans 18 residues. Germline-derived CDR1 and CDR2 are SGDLS and YYNGEE. Between the trimmed V and J ends, which lost 0 bases and 7 bases, there was a span of 23 bases. This CDR3 reads CASSVGLSAAWIGNEQFF. In nucleotides, the CDR3 is TGTGCCAGCAGCGTAGGGTTAAGCGCCGCCTGGATTGGTAATGAGCAGTTCTTC.

This chain connects TRBV7-8 to TRBJ2-7; D ambiguous. This CDR3 spans 13 amino acids. CDR1 is SGHVS, CDR2 FQNEAQ, per germline. V gave up 3 bases and J gave up 0 bases, with 6 bases separating them. The CDR3 region is CASSFSSSYEQYF. The DNA of the CDR3 is TGTGCCAGCAGCTTTTCCAGCTCCTACGAGCAGTACTTC.

V usage is TRBV9 and J usage is TRBJ2-3, with 9 bases matching TRBD2. Germline CDR1 and CDR2: SGDLS and YYNGEE. The CDR3 runs to 14 residues. V lost 3 bases to trimming and J lost 4 bases; unmatched junction nucleotides: 3. The CDR3 nucleotides are TGTGCCAGCAGCGCGACTAGCGGTTCAGATACGCAGTATTTT. Amino acids: CASSATSGSDTQYF.

This rearrangement joins TRBV7-2 to TRBJ1-5; D uncertain. Germline CDR1 is SGHTA and CDR2 is FQGNSA. V was shortened by 2 bases and J by 0 bases, with 8 bases between the two germline ends. The CDR3 sequence is 15 residues long. CDR3 in DNA: TGTGCCAGCAGCTTACAACAGAATAGCAATCAGCCCCAGCATTTT. Amino acids: CASSLQQNSNQPQHF.

This sequence joins TRBV25-1 and TRBJ2-2; a weak D match, TRBD1 (6 bases). Germline-derived CDR1 and CDR2 are MGHDK and SYGVNS. V lost 3 bases to trimming and J lost 5 bases, with 10 bases between them. The CDR3 spans 14 residues. CDR3 residues: CASSDTGLTGELFF. Here the CDR3 DNA reads TGTGCCAGCAGTGATACAGGGTTGACCGGGGAGCTGTTTTTT. The variable domain in full, completed from reference TRBV25-1 and TRBJ2-2, reads EADIYQTPRYLVIGTGKKITLECSQTMGHDKMYWYQQDPGMELHLIHYSYGVNSTEKGDLSSESTVSRIRTEHFPLTLESARPSHTSQYLCASSDTGLTGELFFGEGSRLTVL.

The rearrangement joins TRBV11-2 to TRBJ2-7; no clear D. Trimming shortened V by 0 bases and J by 12 bases, and 12 bases separated the two germline ends. In germline, CDR1 is SGHAT, CDR2 FQNNGV. This CDR3 has 12 amino acids. CDR3 sequence (DNA): TGTGCCAGCAGCTTAGATCCCCTAGTTGCGTACTTC. Protein: CASSLDPLVAYF.

The rearrangement links TRBV6-5 to TRBJ1-6, with D tentatively TRBD1 (6 bases). The V end was cut by 6 bases, the J end by 3 bases, with 12 bases between. The CDR3 spans 15 residues. Germline V gene data show CDR1 as MNHEY and CDR2 as SVGAGI. CDR3 DNA sequence: TGTGCCAGCAGGAGGGGGAATGACTATAATTCACCCCTCCACTTT. This translates into CASRRGNDYNSPLHF.

This clone was detected a few times. The V and J genes are TRBV6-6 and TRBJ2-1, with 8 bases lining up with TRBD2. This CDR3 comprises 16 residues. From germline, CDR1 is MNHNY and CDR2 SVGAGI (reference sequence). The V gene end was trimmed by 6 bases and the J gene end by 3 bases; junction bases not matched to a gene: 10. The CDR3 reads CASSRSGGGGYNEQFF. CDR3 nucleotides: TGTGCCAGCAGCCGCTCGGGGGGGGGAGGCTACAATGAGCAGTTCTTC.

The chain recombines TRBV3-1 (or the pseudogene TRBV3-2) with TRBJ2-6, with D uncertain. Trimming left V 0 bases short and J 0 bases short, with 6 bases between. This CDR3 is 16 amino acids long. Germline V lookup: CDR1 LGHDT, CDR2 YNNKEL (reference sequence). Written as DNA, the CDR3 is TGTGCCAGCAGCCAAGAGCTATACTCTGGGGCCAACGTCCTGACTTTC. Residues: CASSQELYSGANVLTF.